Below, 10 T cell receptor beta chains from the same sample are listed, as sequenced in a study of shared clonotypes between healthy human individuals. TCRdb's copy holds only in-frame clones and misses some; the assay was immunoSEQ multiplex PCR. The sample consists of under 1,100,000 clones, 75% to 85% of them appearing once. Sequenced: memory CD4+ T cells from PBMCs. Documented subset: CD45RA-negative fraction. These TCRs come from a man between 18 and 35 years old in good health. Some clones in this sample may be carry-over from other donors' samples.

This sequence joins TRBV28 and TRBJ2-1; D unresolved. Looked up from germline, CDR1 is MDHEN and CDR2 is SYDVKM. The ends were cut back, 5 bases at V and 5 bases at J, with 19 bases in the middle. The CDR3 loop spans 16 amino acids. The CDR3 DNA is TGTGCCAGCAGTCGCCCTTTGCGGAACGACAACAATGAGCAGTTCTTC. This codes for CASSRPLRNDNNEQFF.

This clone was detected once. The J gene is TRBJ1-2, the V gene TRBV27; TRBD1 might be the D (6 bases). Trimming removed 4 bases at V and 4 bases at J, with 13 bases between. The germline gives CDR1 MNHEY, CDR2 SMNVEV (reference sequence). CDR3 length: 14 residues. The CDR3 is CASSSFRGGYGYTF. The CDR3 nucleotides read TGTGCCAGCAGTTCATTCAGGGGTGGCTATGGCTACACCTTC.

The chain has TRBV5-1 and TRBJ1-1; weak D call: TRBD1 (6 bases). The CDR3 loop spans 16 amino acids. V was pared by 1 base and J by 4 bases, with 17 bases between. CDR1 and CDR2 from the germline V gene are SGHRS and YFSETQ. The CDR3 DNA follows: TGCGCCAGCAGCTTGCGCGTGGGGGGCGCGGGCACTGAAGCTTTCTTT. Amino acid sequence: CASSLRVGGAGTEAFF. The whole variable domain, filled in from reference TRBV5-1 and TRBJ1-1, reads KAGVTQTPRYLIKTRGQQVTLSCSPISGHRSVSWYQQTPGQGLQFLFEYFSETQRNKGNFPGRFSGRQFSNSRSEMNVSTLELGDSALYLCASSLRVGGAGTEAFFGQGTRLTVV.

This chain connects TRBV5-1 to TRBJ1-2; TRBD1 aligns across 9 bases. This CDR3 spans 15 amino acids. The germline gives CDR1 SGHRS, CDR2 YFSETQ. After removal of 4 bases from V and 4 bases from J, the junction contained 8 bases not matched to a gene. CDR3 in amino acids: CASSPGGTGLYGYTF. The DNA for the CDR3 is TGCGCCAGCAGCCCTGGGGGGACAGGGCTCTATGGCTACACCTTC.

There are many counts of this clone. In the same sample, other DNA sequences code for this CDR3. The J gene is TRBJ2-7, the V gene TRBV28, with 11 bases aligning to TRBD2. Looked up from germline, CDR1 is MDHEN and CDR2 is SYDVKM. V shed 3 bases, J shed 3 bases, and the junction held 1 base outside the gene matches. The CDR3 covers 14 residues. The CDR3 DNA reads as TGTGCCAGCAGTTTTGGGACTAGCGGCTACGAGCAGTACTTC. Its protein is CASSFGTSGYEQYF.

This chain uses TRBV19 with TRBJ2-7, with 8 bases aligning to TRBD1. After removal of 3 bases from V and 4 bases from J, the junction contained 5 bases not matched to a gene. Germline CDR1 reads LNHDA; CDR2 reads SQIVND (reference sequence). There are 14 residues in the CDR3. This chain's CDR3 is CASSIRQGAYEQYF. DNA of the CDR3: TGTGCCAGTAGTATCCGGCAGGGGGCATACGAGCAGTACTTC.

The chain carries TRBV4-1 and TRBJ1-1, with 9 bases fitting TRBD1. Germline-derived CDR1 and CDR2 are MGHRA and YSYEKL. This CDR3 region has 18 residues. V was pared by 3 bases and J by 8 bases, with 19 bases of the junction left unmatched. CDR3 sequence reads: CASSHPSGTGIGEEEAFF. The DNA of the CDR3 is TGCGCCAGCAGCCACCCCTCCGGGACAGGGATTGGAGAAGAGGAAGCTTTCTTT.

J is TRBJ2-5 and V is TRBV15, with D perhaps matching TRBD2 (5 bases). Trimming cost V 0 bases and J 5 bases, with 13 bases left between them. Germline assignment: CDR1 LNHNV and CDR2 YYDKDF (reference sequence). CDR3 length equals 15 residues. The CDR3 spells CATSRDWGSGETQYF. As DNA, the CDR3 is TGTGCCACCAGCAGAGATTGGGGATCGGGGGAGACCCAGTACTTC. The whole variable domain, remainder taken from reference TRBV15 and TRBJ2-5, is DAMVIQNPRYQVTQFGKPVTLSCSQTLNHNVMYWYQQKSSQAPKLLFHYYDKDFNNEADTPDNFQSRRPNTSFCFLDIRSPGLGDTAMYLCATSRDWGSGETQYFGPGTRLLVL.

The gene calls are TRBV11-2 and TRBJ1-4; no clear D. The germline V gene encodes CDR1 SGHAT and CDR2 FQNNGV. The CDR3 contains 16 residues. Trimming removed 1 base from V and 5 bases from J, with 14 bases in between. CDR3 protein: CASSLVDGLTNEKLFF. CDR3 bases: TGTGCCAGCAGCTTAGTGGACGGCCTAACAAATGAAAAACTGTTTTTT.

The chain combines TRBV2 with TRBJ1-2; maybe TRBD1 (6 bases). The CDR3 runs 16 residues. The V end lost 1 base, the J end lost 8 bases, and 20 bases lay between the germline ends. Germline V gives CDR1 SNHLY, CDR2 FYNNEI. CDR3 nucleotide sequence: TGTGCCAGCAGTGAAGGGCTACAGGGTTCTGCTGGGGGCTACACCTTC. Protein: CASSEGLQGSAGGYTF.